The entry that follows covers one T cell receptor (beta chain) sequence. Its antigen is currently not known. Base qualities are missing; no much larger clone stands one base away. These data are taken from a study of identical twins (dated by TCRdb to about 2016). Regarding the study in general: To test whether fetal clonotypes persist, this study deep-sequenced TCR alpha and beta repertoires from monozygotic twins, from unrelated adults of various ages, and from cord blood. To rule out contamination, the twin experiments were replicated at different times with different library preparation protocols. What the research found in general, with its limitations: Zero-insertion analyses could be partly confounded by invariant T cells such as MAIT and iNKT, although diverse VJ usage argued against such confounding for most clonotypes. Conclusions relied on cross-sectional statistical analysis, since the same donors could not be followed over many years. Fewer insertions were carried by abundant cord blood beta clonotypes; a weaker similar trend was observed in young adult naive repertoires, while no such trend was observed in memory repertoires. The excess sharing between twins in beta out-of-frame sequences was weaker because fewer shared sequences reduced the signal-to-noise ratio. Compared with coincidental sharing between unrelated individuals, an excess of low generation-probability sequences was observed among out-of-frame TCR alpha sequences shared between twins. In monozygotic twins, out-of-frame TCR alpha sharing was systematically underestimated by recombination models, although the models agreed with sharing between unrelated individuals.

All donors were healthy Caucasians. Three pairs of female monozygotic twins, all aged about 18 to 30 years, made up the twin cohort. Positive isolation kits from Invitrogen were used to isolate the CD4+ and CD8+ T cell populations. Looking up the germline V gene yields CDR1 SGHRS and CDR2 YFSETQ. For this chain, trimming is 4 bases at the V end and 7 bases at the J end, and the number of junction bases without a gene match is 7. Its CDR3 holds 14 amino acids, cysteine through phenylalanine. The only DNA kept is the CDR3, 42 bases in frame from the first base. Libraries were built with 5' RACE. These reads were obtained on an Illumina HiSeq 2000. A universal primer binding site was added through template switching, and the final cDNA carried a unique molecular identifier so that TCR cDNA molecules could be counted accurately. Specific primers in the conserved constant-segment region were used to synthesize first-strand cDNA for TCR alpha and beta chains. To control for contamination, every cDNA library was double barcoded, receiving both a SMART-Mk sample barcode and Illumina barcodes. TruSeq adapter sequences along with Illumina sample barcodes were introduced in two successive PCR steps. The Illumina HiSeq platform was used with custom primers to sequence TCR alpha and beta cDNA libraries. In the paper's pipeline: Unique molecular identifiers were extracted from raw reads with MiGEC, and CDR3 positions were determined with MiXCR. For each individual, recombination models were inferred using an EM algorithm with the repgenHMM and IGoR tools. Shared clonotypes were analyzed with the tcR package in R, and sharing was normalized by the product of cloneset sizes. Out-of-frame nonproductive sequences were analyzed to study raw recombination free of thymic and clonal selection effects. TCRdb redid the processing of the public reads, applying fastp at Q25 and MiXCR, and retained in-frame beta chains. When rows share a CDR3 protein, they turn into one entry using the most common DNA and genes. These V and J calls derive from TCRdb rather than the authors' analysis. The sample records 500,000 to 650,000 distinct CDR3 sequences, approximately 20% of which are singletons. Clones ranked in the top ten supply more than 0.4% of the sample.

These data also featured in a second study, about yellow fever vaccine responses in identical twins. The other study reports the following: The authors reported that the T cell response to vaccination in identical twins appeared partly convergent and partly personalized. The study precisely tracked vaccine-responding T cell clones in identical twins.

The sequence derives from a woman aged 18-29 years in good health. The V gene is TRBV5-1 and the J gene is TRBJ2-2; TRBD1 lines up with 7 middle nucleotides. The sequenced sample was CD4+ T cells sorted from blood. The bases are TGCGCCAGCAGCCCTGGGACAGCCGGCGGGGAGCTGTTTTTT. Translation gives CASSPGTAGGELFF. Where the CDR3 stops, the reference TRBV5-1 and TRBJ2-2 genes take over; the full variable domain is KAGVTQTPRYLIKTRGQQVTLSCSPISGHRSVSWYQQTPGQGLQFLFEYFSETQRNKGNFPGRFSGRQFSNSRSEMNVSTLELGDSALYLCASSPGTAGGELFFGEGSRLTVL.